These 18 T cell receptor beta chains came from one sample sequenced in a study of T cell changes during pregnancy in multiple sclerosis. Produced via immunoSEQ multiplex PCR; TCRdb's table is partial and in-frame only. This table holds roughly 58,000 clones, 92% found once. This material consisted of CD4+ T cells from peripheral blood mononuclear cells, taken after pregnancy. The receptors here all came from a female donor in good health, enrolled as a control in a pregnancy study.

This rearrangement joins TRBV29-1 to TRBJ1-1; D may be TRBD1 (6 bases). V was pared by 3 bases and J by 10 bases, with 12 bases between. The CDR3 has 11 residues. The germline V gene has CDR1 SQVTM and CDR2 ANQGSEA. The CDR3 reads CSVEAGARAFF. DNA for the CDR3: TGCAGCGTTGAGGCAGGGGCAAGAGCTTTCTTT.

The V call is TRBV27, the J call TRBJ2-3; a possible D gene is TRBD2 (5 bases). Germline assignment: CDR1 MNHEY and CDR2 SMNVEV (reference sequence). Trimming cost V 5 bases and J 0 bases, with 15 bases left between them. CDR3 length: 16 amino acids. Here the CDR3 reads CASSPQGSRSTDTQYF. In DNA, the CDR3 is TGTGCCAGCAGTCCCCAAGGGAGCCGCAGCACAGATACGCAGTATTTT.

The chain uses TRBV5-1 and TRBJ2-1, with 10 bases aligning to TRBD1. This CDR3 has 14 amino acids. J was trimmed by 9 bases and V by 2 bases; bases with no gene match: 5. CDR1 and CDR2 from the germline V gene are SGHRS and YFSETQ. CDR3 DNA: TGCGCCAGCAGCTTAGACAGGGGGCTAGGTGAGCAGTTCTTC. Translation gives CASSLDRGLGEQFF.

This clone was seen only a few times. The chain recombines TRBV12-5 with TRBJ1-6; TRBD1 agrees at 8 bases. V was pared by 3 bases and J by 10 bases, with 5 bases of the junction left unmatched. This CDR3 contains 14 residues. CDR1 LGHNT and CDR2 FRNRAP come from the germline V gene. For the CDR3, the DNA is TGTGCTAGTGGTTTAGGACAGGGCAGCTCACCCCTCCACTTT. Translating gives CASGLGQGSSPLHF.

The rearrangement links TRBV19 to TRBJ2-4; D is possibly TRBD1 (5 bases). CDR1 and CDR2 (germline): LNHDA, SQIVND (reference sequence). With 3 bases removed from V and 7 bases from J, the gap between germline ends came to 10 bases. The CDR3 length is 13 residues. The CDR3 spells CASSISGFNIQYF. In DNA, the CDR3 is TGTGCCAGTAGTATTTCAGGGTTTAACATTCAGTACTTC. The complete variable domain, with remaining parts taken from reference TRBV19 and TRBJ2-4, reads DGGITQSPKYLFRKEGQNVTLSCEQNLNHDAMYWYRQDPGQGLRLIYYSQIVNDFQKGDIAEGYSVSREKKESFPLTVTSAQKNPTAFYLCASSISGFNIQYFGAGTRLSVL.

The count of this clone is one. The DNA of the CDR3 is TGTGCCAGCATGGGAGGGAATCAGCCCCAGCATTTT. Its translation: CASMGGNQPQHF. The chain combines TRBV28 with TRBJ1-5; D not resolved. From germline, CDR1 is MDHEN and CDR2 SYDVKM. The ends were cut back, 7 bases at V and 4 bases at J, with 8 bases in the middle. This CDR3 has 12 amino acids.

V is TRBV9 and J is TRBJ1-3; TRBD1 matches 10 bases. Germline V gives CDR1 SGDLS, CDR2 YYNGEE. J lost 4 bases, V lost 0 bases, and 7 bases had no gene match. The CDR3 contains 17 residues. CDR3 loop: CASSVEADRGPGNTIYF. The DNA for the CDR3 is TGTGCCAGCAGCGTAGAGGCCGACAGGGGGCCGGGAAACACCATATATTTT.

The chain employs TRBV6-6 and TRBJ1-2, with 7 bases that match TRBD1. V lost 6 bases, J lost 8 bases, and 12 bases stayed unmatched. Germline assignment: CDR1 MNHNY and CDR2 SVGAGI (reference sequence). The CDR3 loop spans 14 amino acids. In nucleotides, the CDR3 is TGTGCCAGCAGGGTGGATGACAGGGCTGACGGCTACACCTTC. It specifies CASRVDDRADGYTF.

The rearrangement joins TRBV7-3 to TRBJ1-1, with D uncertain. This CDR3 spans 14 amino acids. The V end lost 5 bases, the J end lost 5 bases, and 15 bases lay between the germline ends. Germline V CDR1 and CDR2: SGHTA, FQGTGA. CDR3 loop: CASSPRAGRTEAFF. In nucleotides, the CDR3 is TGTGCCAGCAGCCCAAGGGCGGGTAGGACTGAAGCTTTCTTT.

The chain carries TRBV19 and TRBJ1-5; 7 nucleotides line up with TRBD1. Losses at the gene ends were 3 bases for V and 3 bases for J; bases not matched to a gene: 11. CDR1 and CDR2 from the germline V gene are LNHDA and SQIVND (reference sequence). CDR3 size: 17 residues. In nucleotides, the CDR3 is TGTGCCAGTAGTATGGGGCGCGGACAGGTCCTCAATCAGCCCCAGCATTTT. Translated: CASSMGRGQVLNQPQHF.

The V gene is TRBV7-2, the J gene TRBJ1-2, with D unresolved. The germline CDR1 and CDR2 sequences are SGHTA and FQGNSA. This CDR3 contains 14 residues. Trimming took 3 bases from V and 1 from J, leaving 9 bases between them. The CDR3 spells CASSFQTINYGYTF. The DNA of the CDR3 is TGTGCCAGCAGCTTTCAGACTATTAACTATGGCTACACCTTC. Full variable domain (remainder filled in from reference TRBV7-2 and TRBJ1-2): GAGVSQSPSNKVTEKGKDVELRCDPISGHTALYWYRQSLGQGLEFLIYFQGNSAPDKSGLPSDRFSAERTGGSVSTLTIQRTQQEDSAVYLCASSFQTINYGYTFGSGTRLTVV.

The count of this clone is one. V gene TRBV2 combines with J gene TRBJ2-1; 7 bases agree with TRBD2. V shed 4 bases, J shed 3 bases, and the junction held 3 bases outside the gene matches. This CDR3 has 14 residues. Germline V lookup: CDR1 SNHLY, CDR2 FYNNEI. The CDR3 region is CASSGGGFYNEQFF. The CDR3 region has the DNA TGTGCCAGCAGTGGGGGGGGATTCTACAATGAGCAGTTCTTC.

This rearrangement joins TRBV6-1 to TRBJ2-7, with 10 bases identical to TRBD1. The CDR3 has 15 residues. The V gene end was trimmed by 2 bases and the J gene end by 3 bases; junction bases not matched to a gene: 4. Germline CDR1 is MNHNS and CDR2 is SASEGT. In DNA form, the CDR3 reads TGTGCCAGCAGTGAAAAGGGACAGGGGTTCTACGAGCAGTACTTC. Residues: CASSEKGQGFYEQYF.

The V and J genes are TRBV27 and TRBJ2-3; 8 bases align to TRBD1. The V gene end was trimmed by 5 bases and the J gene end by 0 bases; junction bases not matched to a gene: 7. This CDR3 contains 16 residues. Germline V gene lookup returns CDR1 MNHEY and CDR2 SMNVEV (reference sequence). CDR3 nucleotide sequence: TGTGCCAGCAGTATGAGGACAGGGTCTAGCACAGATACGCAGTATTTT. It codes for CASSMRTGSSTDTQYF.

V usage is TRBV6-6 and J usage is TRBJ2-5; 9 bases match TRBD1. CDR3 length: 13 residues. Trimming cost V 6 bases and J 4 bases; bases outside gene matches: 3. Germline CDR1 reads MNHNY; CDR2 reads SVGAGI (reference sequence). The DNA for the CDR3 is TGTGCCAGCAGGGACAGGGGTGGAGAGACCCAGTACTTC. It yields the protein CASRDRGGETQYF.

This sequence joins TRBV11-3 and TRBJ2-5; maybe TRBD2 (6 bases). V was clipped by 1 base and J by 6 bases, with 9 bases between them. CDR1 and CDR2 (germline): SGHNT, YENEEA. CDR3 length: 13 residues. CDR3 coding DNA: TGTGCCAGCAGCTTAGGGGGGGACCAGACCCAGTACTTC. It is translated as CASSLGGDQTQYF.

The chain links TRBV7-3 to TRBJ2-2; no definite D call. Germline CDR1 SGHTA, CDR2 FQGTGA. This CDR3 has 13 amino acids. Trimming removed 7 bases at V and 2 bases at J, with 8 bases between. DNA of the CDR3: TGTGCCAGCACTGGCAGAAACACCGGGGAGCTGTTTTTT. This codes for CASTGRNTGELFF.

This chain links TRBV2 with TRBJ1-4; TRBD1 aligns across 8 bases. Germline lookup yields CDR1 SNHLY and CDR2 FYNNEI. This CDR3 has 15 residues. With 6 bases clipped from V and 2 bases from J, the junction kept 5 bases outside the gene matches. The CDR3 sequence: CASRIRQGTNEKLFF. The CDR3, as DNA: TGTGCCAGCAGAATCCGACAGGGGACTAATGAAAAACTGTTTTTT.